Below are 3 T cell receptor beta chains sequenced from a single sample in a study of graft-versus-host responses after intestinal transplantation. These TCRs are of unknown antigen specificity. The table came from immunoSEQ multiplex PCR; TCRdb's copy has only in-frame clones and leaves some out. Among 89,000 or so clones listed, roughly 80% were seen once. The sample in question was unstimulated CD4+ T cells sorted from spleen or lymph node cells, obtained before intestinal transplant. The source is a human donor who received an intestinal transplant.

The V and J genes are TRBV7-3 and TRBJ2-3; 7 nucleotides agree with TRBD1. In germline, CDR1 is SGHTA, CDR2 FQGTGA. Trimming at V came to 5 bases and at J to 0 bases, leaving 2 bases not matched to a gene. The CDR3 spans 14 residues. The CDR3 sequence: CASSPGQSTDTQYF. In DNA form, the CDR3 reads TGTGCCAGCAGCCCGGGACAGAGCACAGATACGCAGTATTTT.

This chain links TRBV9 with TRBJ2-7; TRBD1 matches 8 bases. Germline CDR1 and CDR2: SGDLS and YYNGEE. The CDR3 totals 15 residues. The J segment lost 5 bases and the V segment lost 0 bases, leaving 7 bases of the junction unmatched. CDR3 DNA: TGTGCCAGCAGCGTAGCGGACAGGGACCTCGACGAGCAGTACTTC. It translates to CASSVADRDLDEQYF.

This clone was seen once. This chain uses TRBV5-1 with TRBJ2-2, with TRBD2 as a possible D gene (6 bases). In germline, CDR1 is SGHRS, CDR2 YFSETQ. The V and J ends lost 9 bases and 6 bases respectively, with 18 bases between them. This CDR3 contains 14 residues. The CDR3 sequence is CATTLDGRSGELFF. The CDR3 DNA reads as TGCGCCACAACCTTGGATGGGAGGTCCGGGGAGCTGTTTTTT.